The 8 T cell receptor beta chains below all came from one sample that was sequenced in a study of T cells in Graves' hyperthyroidism and ophthalmopathy. Template material for amplifying TCR beta CDR3 regions consisted of RNA transcripts. First-round RT-PCR of the TCR CDR3 relied on the HTBI primer set. TCRdb called the multiplex PCR reads again in MiXCR, with one record for every CDR3 protein. The sample records a few hundred thousand distinct CDR3 sequences, 46% being singletons. Input material: peripheral blood or thyroid tissue (not recorded which). All receptors derive from a woman aged 18-29 years with Graves' hyperthyroidism.

In this sample, this clonotype turned up many times. The chain is built from TRBV27 and TRBJ2-7; possibly TRBD2 for D (6 bases). V was clipped by 5 bases and J by 0 bases, with 17 bases between them. Germline-derived CDR1 and CDR2 are MNHEY and SMNVEV (reference sequence). The CDR3 runs to 16 residues. The CDR3 bases are TGTGCCAGCAGTCTCGCCGGGACTTTCGTCTCCTACGAGCAGTACTTC. This codes for CASSLAGTFVSYEQYF.

The rearrangement links TRBV10-2 to TRBJ2-1; 15 positions match TRBD2. Germline assignment: CDR1 WSHSY and CDR2 SAAADI. The CDR3 runs 15 residues. V gave up 1 base and J gave up 8 bases; unmatched junction bases: 0. The CDR3 DNA sequence: TGCGCCAGCAGTGAGTGGACTAGCGGGAGGGATGAGCAGTTCTTC. It translates to CASSEWTSGRDEQFF.

V usage is TRBV3-1 and J usage is TRBJ2-2; D not certain. Germline V lookup: CDR1 LGHDT, CDR2 YNNKEL (reference sequence). V dropped 3 bases and J dropped 4 bases, with 9 bases sitting between them. The CDR3 sequence is 14 residues long. CDR3 DNA: TGTGCCAGCAGCCAGCTCCTAAGCACCGGGGAGCTGTTTTTT. Its translation: CASSQLLSTGELFF.

The CDR3, as DNA: TGTGCTAGTGGTTTGGTACAGGGAGGGGCCAATGAGCAGTTCTTC. Amino acid sequence: CASGLVQGGANEQFF. V gene TRBV12-5 combines with J gene TRBJ2-1, with D possibly being TRBD2 (7 bases). Germline CDR1 and CDR2: LGHNT and FRNRAP. The V end was cut by 0 bases, the J end by 6 bases, with 12 bases between. CDR3 length: 15 residues.

This clonotype occurred a few times. The junction shows a germline mismatch at one end, possibly a read error. The chain joins TRBV24-1 to TRBJ1-6; no reliable D call. This CDR3 has 16 amino acids. Germline CDR1 KGHDR, CDR2 SFDVKD. DNA for the CDR3: TGTGCCACCAGTGATACTATTACTAGCGGGAGGGAGACCCAGTACTTT. It yields the protein CATSDTITSGRETQYF.

This sequence joins TRBV7-3 and TRBJ1-6; 8 nucleotides align to TRBD1. CDR3 length: 15 amino acids. Per germline, CDR1 SGHTA and CDR2 FQGTGA. The junction had 12 bases not matched to a gene; V was cut back by 3 bases and J by 14 bases. The CDR3 DNA is TGTGCCAGCAGCTTGTCAGGGGGCTATGGAAGGACCCTCCACTTT. It codes for CASSLSGGYGRTLHF. The variable domain in full, with the rest retrieved from reference TRBV7-3 and TRBJ1-6, is GAGVSQTPSNKVTEKGKYVELRCDPISGHTALYWYRQSLGQGPEFLIYFQGTGAADDSGLPNDRFFAVRPEGSVSTLKIQRTERGDSAVYLCASSLSGGYGRTLHFGNGTRLTVT.

This clonotype was counted a single time. This is likely a read error, given that the CDR3 carries no conserved phenylalanine or tryptophan at its end. The limits of the CDR3 on the DNA are not certain, so only TCRdb's listed CDR3 is given. The chain has TRBV9 and TRBJ2-7. Germline assignment: CDR1 SGDLS and CDR2 YYNGEE. The CDR3 contains 9 residues when both ends are counted. The CDR3 reads CASSATGYS.

As regards this clonotype: One end of the junction does not line up with germline, which may come from a read error. The chain has TRBV29-1 and TRBJ2-3, with D perhaps TRBD1 (5 bases). The CDR3 runs to 14 residues. Germline CDR1 SQVTM, CDR2 ANQGSEA. As DNA, the CDR3 is TGCAGCGTGCCAGGATGGGGCGATAGAGATGCGCAGTATTTT. Residues: CSVPGWGDRDAQYF.